Given below is one T cell receptor (beta chain) in context. This sample is part of a study of blood T cell repertoires in COVID-19. In the study overall: PBMCs, B-cell-depleted T cells, or T cells provided the cDNA or gDNA that made up the material.

The repertoire was sequenced with immunoSEQ multiplex PCR; TCRdb's copy has only in-frame clones and lacks some. The repertoire has 270,000 or so clones, around 91% of them found once; the top ten carry under 2.5%. The CDR3 covers 18 residues. J lost 0 bases, V lost 1 base, and 5 bases had no gene match. Germline loops: CDR1 LGHDT, CDR2 YNNKEL (reference sequence). V is TRBV3-1 (or the pseudogene TRBV3-2) and J is TRBJ2-2, with 10 bases lining up with TRBD2. This clonotype originated in an older woman with COVID-19, enrolled during active disease. Sequenced sample: peripheral blood. The CDR3 DNA reads as TGTGCCAGCAGCCAAGGAGCGGGACTAGCGACGAACACCGGGGAGCTGTTTTTT. It yields the protein CASSQGAGLATNTGELFF.